Listed below are T cell receptor beta chains from one sample, sequenced in a study of cytomegalovirus exposure and HLA in healthy donors. Libraries were prepared by immunoSEQ multiplex PCR; TCRdb keeps only in-frame clonotypes and omits some of them. The table lists 90,000 to 110,000 clones, less than 80% of them singletons, with under 1.5% in the top ten. Sequencing input: PBMCs. The receptors were sampled from a man aged 25 to 40 in good health and CMV-seronegative. Both conserved end residues are part of each CDR3. Each record gives: V gene, J gene, D gene, clone size, CDR3 DNA, CDR3 protein. The D gene is left open where the match is weak. Clone size is not always given. Where it is, it says once, few, many or a class for expanded clones.

TRBV9	TRBJ1-5	-	few	TGTGCCAGCAACGGGGGGGGATATAGCAATCAGCCCCAGCATTTT	CASNGGGYSNQPQHF
TRBV10-3	TRBJ2-2	TRBD2	-	TGTGCCATCAGTGAGCCGGGACTAGCGGGAGCCCACGGGGAGCTGTTTTTT	CAISEPGLAGAHGELFF
TRBV7-6	TRBJ2-5	TRBD1	-	TGTGCCAGCAGCTCCCGACAGGGGGGGGAGACCCAGTACTTC	CASSSRQGGETQYF
TRBV27	TRBJ1-2	-	-	TGTGCCAGCAGTAACCCCGACTGGCTAGGCTACACCTTC	CASSNPDWLGYTF
TRBV6-1	TRBJ1-2	TRBD1	-	TGTGCCAGCAGTGAATTATGGGACAGGGGCTATGGCTACACCTTC	CASSELWDRGYGYTF
TRBV7-9	TRBJ2-5	TRBD2	few	TGTGCCTCTTCTCCTAGCGGGGGCCCTTTGACCCAGTACTTC	CASSPSGGPLTQYF
TRBV2	TRBJ2-1	TRBD2	-	TGTGCCATAGAAAGACTAGCGGGGCTGATGAGCTCCTACAATGAGCAGTTCTTC	CAIERLAGLMSSYNEQFF
TRBV13	TRBJ1-1	-	few	TGTGCCAGCACTTCCAGAAACACTGAAGCTTTCTTT	CASTSRNTEAFF
TRBV6-4	TRBJ1-5	-	once	TGTGCCAGCAGTGACTCGAGGGACAACACCCCAGGGGAACAGCCCCAGCATTTT	CASSDSRDNTPGEQPQHF
TRBV11-3	TRBJ1-1	-	-	TGTGCCAGCAGCTTAGCGGGGTTCGGCACTGAAGCTTTCTTT	CASSLAGFGTEAFF
TRBV5-6	TRBJ1-5	-	-	TGTGCCAGCAGCTTCGGCGGGGCTTATAGCAATCAGCCCCAGCATTTT	CASSFGGAYSNQPQHF
TRBV11-2	TRBJ2-3	TRBD2	-	TGTGCCAGCAGCTTTGGGACTAGCGGGGGGCGGGGCGCAGATACGCAGTATTTT	CASSFGTSGGRGADTQYF
TRBV19	TRBJ1-2	-	-	TGTGCCAGTAGTTCCGGCAGGGGAGGGGACTATGGCTACACCTTC	CASSSGRGGDYGYTF